This passage covers 16 T cell receptor beta chains from one sample sequenced in a study of blood T cell repertoires in COVID-19. Using immunoSEQ multiplex PCR, the repertoire was profiled, and TCRdb retains in-frame clones only, with some absent. The table shows approximately 90,000 clones, with 89% occurring only once. Sequenced: peripheral blood. The origin of the receptors is a man aged 45-65 years with acute or convalescent COVID-19.

The V and J genes are TRBV30 and TRBJ1-1; the D is unclear. CDR1 and CDR2 from the germline V gene are GTSNPN and SVGIG (reference sequence). The CDR3 extends over 13 amino acids. Trimming shortened V by 2 bases and J by 0 bases, and 7 bases separated the two germline ends. The DNA for the CDR3 is TGTGCCTGGAGTACTGCTATGAACACTGAAGCTTTCTTT. It yields the protein CAWSTAMNTEAFF. Combining the CDR3 with reference TRBV30 and TRBJ1-1 gives the whole variable domain SQTIHQWPATLVQPVGSPLSLECTVEGTSNPNLYWYRQAAGRGLQLLFYSVGIGQISSEVPQNLSASRPQDRQFILSSKKLLLSDSGFYLCAWSTAMNTEAFFGQGTRLTVV.

The V gene is TRBV28, the J gene TRBJ1-1, with TRBD1 matching 7 bases. V lost 6 bases, J lost 3 bases, and 16 bases stayed unmatched. The CDR3 is made up of 17 amino acids. In germline, CDR1 is MDHEN, CDR2 SYDVKM. Written as DNA, the CDR3 is TGTGCCAGCAGACTTCTAGGAGGGGGCCGGAGTCACACTGAAGCTTTCTTT. Residues: CASRLLGGGRSHTEAFF.

CDR3 sequence (DNA): TGTGCCACCAGCAGAGGGGGGACAGGGAACACTGAAGCTTTCTTT. Its protein is CATSRGGTGNTEAFF. V and J are TRBV15 and TRBJ1-1; 8 bases line up with TRBD1. This CDR3 is 15 amino acids long. V lost 1 base, J lost 1 base, and 2 bases stayed unmatched. Germline CDR1 LNHNV, CDR2 YYDKDF (reference sequence).

The chain carries TRBV3-1 (or the pseudogene TRBV3-2) and TRBJ1-4; perhaps TRBD1 as D (6 bases). The germline V gene has CDR1 LGHDT and CDR2 YNNKEL (reference sequence). CDR3 length equals 14 residues. The V end lost 1 base, the J end lost 7 bases, and 10 bases lay between the germline ends. Here the CDR3 reads CASSQARGSEKLFF. The CDR3, as DNA: TGTGCCAGCAGCCAAGCCAGGGGCAGTGAAAAACTGTTTTTT.

V gene TRBV20-1 combines with J gene TRBJ1-1; 8 positions agree with TRBD1. The CDR3 consists of 14 residues. From germline, CDR1 is DFQATT and CDR2 SNEGSKA (reference sequence). Trimming cost V 3 bases and J 2 bases; bases outside gene matches: 5. CDR3 sequence: CSASRQGSNTEAFF. The CDR3 region has the DNA TGCAGTGCTAGTAGACAGGGGTCAAACACTGAAGCTTTCTTT.

The chain joins TRBV6-4 to TRBJ2-3; 11 bases match TRBD2. The CDR3 extends over 16 amino acids. Germline V gene data show CDR1 as MRHNA and CDR2 as SNTAGT. V trimming: 4 bases; J trimming: 2 bases; junction bases outside the gene matches: 5. The CDR3 loop reads CASSALAGGLTDTQYF. CDR3 bases: TGTGCCAGCAGTGCTTTAGCGGGGGGGCTCACAGATACGCAGTATTTT.

The chain recombines TRBV6-5 with TRBJ1-2; perhaps TRBD1 as D (6 bases). V was trimmed by 6 bases and J by 0 bases, leaving 11 bases between them. Germline V gives CDR1 MNHEY, CDR2 SVGAGI. CDR3 size: 14 residues. The CDR3 loop is CASRETGTNYGYTF. CDR3 bases: TGTGCCAGCAGGGAGACAGGCACTAACTATGGCTACACCTTC.

The rearrangement links TRBV6-5 to TRBJ1-1, with D hard to call. In germline, CDR1 is MNHEY, CDR2 SVGAGI. V was clipped by 0 bases and J by 11 bases, with 16 bases between them. The CDR3 covers 14 residues. The CDR3 loop is CASSYSIHGGRAFF. The CDR3 DNA follows: TGTGCCAGCAGTTACTCGATTCATGGCGGGCGCGCTTTCTTT.

In DNA, the CDR3 is TGTGCCAGCAGCTTAAAAAGCGGGGGGGTAACAGATACGCAGTATTTT. Protein sequence: CASSLKSGGVTDTQYF. The chain carries TRBV7-2 and TRBJ2-3; 10 bases are a match to TRBD2. The CDR3 is made up of 16 amino acids. Germline CDR1 SGHTA, CDR2 FQGNSA. J lost 3 bases, V lost 2 bases, and 5 bases had no gene match. Filled out from reference TRBV7-2 and TRBJ2-3, the complete variable domain reads GAGVSQSPSNKVTEKGKDVELRCDPISGHTALYWYRQSLGQGLEFLIYFQGNSAPDKSGLPSDRFSAERTGGSVSTLTIQRTQQEDSAVYLCASSLKSGGVTDTQYFGPGTRLTVL.

J is TRBJ1-3 and V is TRBV18, with D tentatively TRBD1 (6 bases). The ends were cut back, 3 bases at V and 2 bases at J, with 17 bases in the middle. Germline V lookup: CDR1 KGHSH, CDR2 LQKENI. The CDR3 runs to 17 residues. Written as DNA, the CDR3 is TGTGCCAGCTCACCGAGCGGACAGTTTCTACCTGGAAACACCATATATTTT. Protein product: CASSPSGQFLPGNTIYF.

The chain is built from TRBV28 and TRBJ1-2, with 9 positions matching TRBD1. The CDR3 spans 12 residues. Germline-derived CDR1 and CDR2 are MDHEN and SYDVKM. Unmatched junction bases numbered 4, after V lost 6 bases and J lost 8 bases. The CDR3 DNA sequence: TGTGCCAGCAGACAGGGGGCGCGAGGCTACACCTTC. This sequence encodes CASRQGARGYTF.

The chain links TRBV6-2 or TRBV6-3 to TRBJ2-3; TRBD2 matches 7 bases. CDR1 MNHEY and CDR2 SVGEGT come from the germline V gene. This CDR3 region has 14 residues. V gave up 5 bases and J gave up 4 bases; unmatched junction bases: 6. The CDR3 sequence: CASSLTSQSDTQYF. In DNA, the CDR3 is TGTGCCAGCAGTCTGACTAGCCAGTCAGATACGCAGTATTTT.

This chain links TRBV11-2 with TRBJ2-7, with D perhaps TRBD2 (7 bases). This CDR3 spans 15 amino acids. The V gene lost 1 base and the J gene lost 7 bases, with 17 bases spanning the gap. The V gene's germline CDR1 is SGHAT and CDR2 FQNNGV. In DNA, the CDR3 is TGTGCCAGCAGCTTAGCCGGGGGGCTCCTAGATGAGCAGTACGTC. Amino acid sequence: CASSLAGGLLDEQYV.

Only one count was recorded for this clone. The V and J genes are TRBV6-1 and TRBJ1-5, with 9 positions matching TRBD1. V was pared by 3 bases and J by 0 bases, with 12 bases of the junction left unmatched. Germline CDR1 MNHNS, CDR2 SASEGT. The CDR3 runs 19 residues. The CDR3 region is CASSDTPGQGFYSNQPQHF. CDR3 coding DNA: TGTGCCAGCAGTGATACCCCGGGACAGGGATTTTATAGCAATCAGCCCCAGCATTTT.

The chain employs TRBV6-5 and TRBJ2-3; D may be TRBD1 (8 bases). The germline V gene encodes CDR1 MNHEY and CDR2 SVGAGI. Trimming removed 2 bases from V and 4 bases from J, with 13 bases in between. The CDR3 contains 15 residues. Written as DNA, the CDR3 is TGTGCCAGCAGTTACAGGACAGGGAGGGCAGATACGCAGTATTTT. Its translation: CASSYRTGRADTQYF.

This sequence joins TRBV11-2 and TRBJ2-1, with 8 bases matching TRBD2. Unmatched junction bases numbered 13, after V lost 8 bases and J lost 7 bases. Germline V lookup: CDR1 SGHAT, CDR2 FQNNGV. The CDR3 contains 15 residues. CDR3 sequence reads: CASGWVAGGWNEQFF. CDR3 DNA sequence: TGTGCCAGCGGATGGGTTGCGGGGGGTTGGAATGAGCAGTTCTTC.